This TCR beta chain stems from a study of CD8 T cells in Susac syndrome. The CDR3 covers 15 residues. The germline CDR1 and CDR2 sequences are SGHDT and YYEEEE. Between the trimmed V and J ends, which lost 0 bases and 0 bases, there was a span of 9 bases. Random hexamers served to reverse transcribe about 0.5 to 1 ug RNA. MiXCR, applied by TCRdb to the immunoSEQ multiplex PCR reads, yields one record per CDR3 protein. The sample holds over 100,000 distinct CDR3 sequences; 96% are singletons and the top ten take 0.12% to 0.15%. Sequencing was carried out using CD4+ T cells from PBMCs. The sequence was collected from a human donor with Susac syndrome. The chain combines TRBV5-6 with TRBJ1-1, with D possibly TRBD1 on 6 matching bases. The CDR3: CASSLVGQLNTEAFF. The CDR3, as DNA: TGTGCCAGCAGCTTGGTAGGACAGCTGAACACTGAAGCTTTCTTT.